These 23 T cell receptor beta chains were sequenced from one sample in a study of blood T cells in healthy people across ages (dated by TCRdb to the mid-2010s). Library preparation employed 5' RACE. Reads for this sample came from an Illumina HiSeq 2500. A second PCR of about 6 to 12 cycles was run with a J-beta primer mix and a sample-barcoded 5' primer. TCRdb took the public reads, trimmed them with fastp at Q25, ran MiXCR for clone calling and kept in-frame beta chains. CDR3 protein duplicates are merged, each entry listing the most common genes and DNA. This sample gives some 880,000 distinct CDR3 sequences in total; under 40% of them show up just once. The top ten constitute about an eighth of the sample. The specimen sequenced was blood. These receptors were collected from a man between 18 and 29 years old in good health.

The chain is built from TRBV2 and TRBJ2-5; D remains ambiguous. Germline V CDR1 and CDR2: SNHLY, FYNNEI. CDR3 length equals 13 residues. Trimming took 1 base from V and 1 from J, leaving 4 bases between them. CDR3 residues: CASSEDPQETQYF. CDR3 sequence (DNA): TGTGCCAGCAGTGAAGACCCCCAAGAGACCCAGTACTTC. The full variable domain, rest sourced from reference TRBV2 and TRBJ2-5, is EPEVTQTPSHQVTQMGQEVILRCVPISNHLYFYWYRQILGQKVEFLVSFYNNEISEKSEIFDDQFSVERPDGSNFTLKIRSTKLEDSAMYFCASSEDPQETQYFGPGTRLLVL.

This clonotype has a handful of counts. The chain employs TRBV29-1 and TRBJ2-1; 10 bases line up with TRBD2. Looked up from germline, CDR1 is SQVTM and CDR2 is ANQGSEA. The CDR3 is 11 residues long. The CDR3 region has the DNA TGCAGTAGCGGGAGGTTCAATGAGCAGTTCTTC. This gives the protein CSSGRFNEQFF.

The chain uses TRBV2 and TRBJ2-1, with 9 bases identical to TRBD1. The CDR3 is 14 amino acids. J lost 9 bases, V lost 11 bases, and 14 bases had no gene match. Germline V lookup: CDR1 SNHLY, CDR2 FYNNEI. The CDR3 sequence is CAGQTGTGRSEQFF. DNA for the CDR3: TGTGCCGGCCAGACCGGGACAGGGAGAAGTGAGCAGTTCTTC. The variable domain in full, with the rest retrieved from reference TRBV2 and TRBJ2-1, is EPEVTQTPSHQVTQMGQEVILRCVPISNHLYFYWYRQILGQKVEFLVSFYNNEISEKSEIFDDQFSVERPDGSNFTLKIRSTKLEDSAMYFCAGQTGTGRSEQFFGPGTRLTVL.

This clonotype was picked up a small number of times. This CDR3 is CASRPGLMNTEAFF. In DNA form, the CDR3 reads TGTGCCAGCCGGCCAGGGCTGATGAACACTGAAGCTTTCTTT. The V call is TRBV2, the J call TRBJ1-1; D might be TRBD1 (5 bases). Germline CDR1 reads SNHLY; CDR2 reads FYNNEI. This CDR3 contains 14 residues. The V end lost 8 bases, the J end lost 0 bases, and 13 bases lay between the germline ends.

This clonotype was seen repeatedly, ten times or more. Its ends do not fully match the called genes, so a read error is possible. The genes are TRBV29-1 and TRBJ2-7; D unclear. Per germline, CDR1 SQVTM and CDR2 ANQGSEA. The CDR3 has 11 residues. The CDR3: CSVEGTYEQYF. The CDR3 nucleotides read TGCAGCGTCGAAGGGACCTACGAGCAGTACTTC.

The gene calls are TRBV12-3 or TRBV12-4 and TRBJ2-7; 7 nucleotides align to TRBD1. V lost 5 bases, J lost 2 bases, and 3 bases stayed unmatched. This CDR3 region has 13 residues. In DNA form, the CDR3 reads TGTGCCAGCAGTACGGACAGGCCCTACGAGCAGTACTTC. Translating it yields CASSTDRPYEQYF.

This chain connects TRBV7-9 to TRBJ2-5, with 7 bases aligning to TRBD2. Trimming took 1 base from V and 5 from J; bases not matched to a gene: 7. The germline CDR1 and CDR2 sequences are SEHNR and FQNEAQ (reference sequence). The CDR3 sequence is 15 residues long. CDR3 bases: TGTGCCAGCAGCTTAGGCCTCCGGGACTATGAGACCCAGTACTTC. Its translation is CASSLGLRDYETQYF.

This rearrangement joins TRBV7-2 to TRBJ2-7; the match to TRBD2 covers 8 bases. V gave up 2 bases and J gave up 7 bases; unmatched junction bases: 13. Per germline, CDR1 SGHTA and CDR2 FQGNSA. This CDR3 has 16 amino acids. The DNA of the CDR3 is TGTGCCAGCAGCTTATTCCGCGGGGGGATATACAATGAGCAGTACTTC. Its translation is CASSLFRGGIYNEQYF.

The chain recombines TRBV25-1 with TRBJ2-4, with D tentatively TRBD1 or TRBD2 (5 bases each). The J call may be incorrect, as the DNA end agrees better with TRBJ2-7. The germline gives CDR1 MGHDK, CDR2 SYGVNS. CDR3 length: 13 residues. CDR3: CASSEPGDHEQYF. The CDR3 DNA reads TGTGCCAGCAGTGAACCCGGGGACCACGAGCAGTACTTC.

This clonotype was detected ten times or more. The rearrangement joins TRBV30 to TRBJ2-7; no definite D call. Per germline, CDR1 GTSNPN and CDR2 SVGIG (reference sequence). This CDR3 contains 13 residues. Trimming pared 1 base from V and 0 bases from J, leaving 7 bases between. The CDR3 is CAWSALYSYEQYF. DNA for the CDR3: TGTGCCTGGAGTGCCTTATACTCCTACGAGCAGTACTTC.

In this sample, this clonotype turned up a few times. CDR3 residues: CASSPRSTGVRADTQYF. CDR3 bases: TGTGCCAGCAGCCCCAGATCAACAGGGGTTCGGGCAGATACGCAGTATTTT. V and J are TRBV7-8 and TRBJ2-3, with TRBD1 matching over 7 bases. The length of the CDR3 is 17 residues. V shed 5 bases, J shed 4 bases, and the junction held 15 bases outside the gene matches. Germline V gives CDR1 SGHVS, CDR2 FQNEAQ.

This clonotype has more than one count but fewer than ten. This rearrangement joins TRBV7-2 to TRBJ2-7; the D gene could be TRBD1 or TRBD2 (5 bases each). CDR1 and CDR2 from the germline V gene are SGHTA and FQGNSA. V was cut by 5 bases and J by 5 bases, with 22 bases left in between. The CDR3 totals 16 residues. Here the CDR3 DNA reads TGTGCCAGCAGCCCGGCCTTAGGGCAGGGAGCGGACGAGCAGTACTTC. Translating gives CASSPALGQGADEQYF.

The J gene is TRBJ2-2, the V gene TRBV18; 7 bases match TRBD1. Germline V gives CDR1 KGHSH, CDR2 LQKENI. This CDR3 is built from 16 residues. With V trimmed by 2 bases and J by 3 bases, 6 bases remained unmatched. This CDR3 reads CASSPKGGADTGELFF. The CDR3 DNA sequence: TGTGCCAGCTCACCAAAAGGGGGCGCGGACACCGGGGAGCTGTTTTTT.

This clonotype has more than one count but fewer than ten. The chain recombines TRBV20-1 with TRBJ1-1; D remains ambiguous. The CDR3 is 13 residues long. Germline CDR1 is DFQATT and CDR2 is SNEGSKA (reference sequence). With 5 bases removed from V and 1 base from J, the gap between germline ends came to 11 bases. The CDR3 sequence is CSASAGGNTEAFF. The CDR3 nucleotides read TGCAGTGCTTCCGCAGGAGGGAACACTGAAGCTTTCTTT.

The chain links TRBV12-3 or TRBV12-4 to TRBJ1-2; D is uncertain. The V gene lost 6 bases and the J gene lost 3 bases, with 17 bases spanning the gap. This CDR3 has 15 amino acids. CDR3 region: CASSSGEGRHYGYTF. The CDR3 DNA reads as TGTGCCAGCAGCTCCGGGGAGGGAAGACACTATGGCTACACCTTC.

This clonotype was seen only once. V gene TRBV11-2 combines with J gene TRBJ2-3; tentative D call: TRBD2 (6 bases). Trimming removed 10 bases from V and 6 bases from J, with 14 bases in between. CDR3 size: 12 residues. The germline V gene encodes CDR1 SGHAT and CDR2 FQNNGV. The CDR3 nucleotides read TGTGCCACCTCAATTGGGGGGGATACGCAGTATTTT. This codes for CATSIGGDTQYF.

Only a few counts were recorded for this clonotype. The chain is built from TRBV10-3 and TRBJ2-7; D call uncertain. The CDR3 covers 13 residues. V dropped 3 bases and J dropped 7 bases, with 13 bases sitting between them. Germline values: CDR1 ENHRY, CDR2 SYGVKD. The chain's CDR3 is CAISEFPNNEQYF. The CDR3 DNA is TGTGCCATCAGTGAATTTCCAAACAATGAGCAGTACTTC.

Comments on this clonotype: A read error may be the cause here, since a much bigger clone is one base away. J is TRBJ2-1 and V is TRBV3-1; tentatively, D is TRBD1 (6 bases). Trimming removed 5 bases from V and 9 bases from J, with 14 bases in between. From germline, CDR1 is LGHDT and CDR2 YNNKEL (reference sequence). The CDR3 contains 13 residues. The CDR3 is CASSAGRGSEQFF. As DNA, the CDR3 is TGTGCCAGCAGCGCAGGCAGGGGTAGTGAGCAGTTCTTC.

The chain is built from TRBV5-1 and TRBJ2-7; a possible D gene is TRBD2 (6 bases). V lost 4 bases to trimming and J lost 5 bases, with 10 bases between them. The germline gives CDR1 SGHRS, CDR2 YFSETQ. The CDR3 has 12 amino acids. The CDR3 loop is CASSTTGDEQYF. The CDR3 DNA sequence: TGCGCCAGCAGCACAACGGGAGACGAGCAGTACTTC.

This clonotype was observed a handful of times. Here the CDR3 DNA reads TGTGCCAGCAGCACCCCAACGGGGCGTGAAAACTATGGCTACACCTTC. The encoded protein is CASSTPTGRENYGYTF. V gene TRBV4-2 combines with J gene TRBJ1-2; a possible D gene is TRBD1 (5 bases). CDR3 length equals 16 residues. V lost 5 bases, J lost 2 bases, and 18 bases lay in between. Germline V gene lookup returns CDR1 LGHNA and CDR2 YNFKEQ.

This clonotype appeared a few times. The gene calls are TRBV5-1 and TRBJ2-2, with D possibly being TRBD1 or TRBD2 (5 bases each). Per the germline V gene, CDR1 is SGHRS and CDR2 is YFSETQ. Trimming stripped 4 bases from V and 0 bases from J, with 13 bases between. The CDR3 runs 16 residues. CDR3 in DNA: TGCGCCAGCAGCAGGGGACGGAACGCGAACACCGGGGAGCTGTTTTTT. It specifies CASSRGRNANTGELFF.

A remark on this clonotype: A much larger clone lies one base from this, so it may be a read error. The genes are TRBV12-3 or TRBV12-4 and TRBJ1-2, with D perhaps matching TRBD1 (5 bases). This CDR3 comprises 13 residues. The DNA for the CDR3 is TGTGCCAGCACTAGGGGCCTCAACTATGACTACACCTTC. Its protein product is CASTRGLNYDYTF.

V usage is TRBV25-1 and J usage is TRBJ2-1, with D unresolved. V was trimmed by 2 bases and J by 1 base, leaving 12 bases between them. CDR3 length: 16 amino acids. Germline V gives CDR1 MGHDK, CDR2 SYGVNS. CDR3 in amino acids: CASSETRSTSYNEQFF. The CDR3 nucleotides are TGTGCCAGCAGTGAAACAAGGTCGACGTCCTACAATGAGCAGTTCTTC.